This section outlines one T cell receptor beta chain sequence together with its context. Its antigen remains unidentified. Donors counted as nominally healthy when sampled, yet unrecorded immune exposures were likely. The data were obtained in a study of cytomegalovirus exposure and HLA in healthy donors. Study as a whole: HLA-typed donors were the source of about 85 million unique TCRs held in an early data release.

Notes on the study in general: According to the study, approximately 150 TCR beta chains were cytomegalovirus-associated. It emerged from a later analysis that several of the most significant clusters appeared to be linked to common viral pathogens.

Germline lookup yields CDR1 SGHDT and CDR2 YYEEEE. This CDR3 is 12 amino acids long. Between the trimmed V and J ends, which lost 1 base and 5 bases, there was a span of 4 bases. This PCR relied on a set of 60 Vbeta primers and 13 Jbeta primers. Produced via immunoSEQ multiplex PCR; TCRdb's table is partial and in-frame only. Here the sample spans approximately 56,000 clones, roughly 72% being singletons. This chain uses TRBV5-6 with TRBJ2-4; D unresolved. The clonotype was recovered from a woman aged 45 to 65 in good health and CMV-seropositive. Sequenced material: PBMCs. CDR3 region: CASSLRENIQYF. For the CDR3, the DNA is TGTGCCAGCAGCTTGCGCGAAAACATTCAGTACTTC.